The source of this T cell receptor beta chain is a study of blood T cell repertoires in COVID-19. Study information: Whether acute or convalescent, the COVID-19 samples came from the United States, Italy and Spain.

How the authors handled the data: Reference gene primer amplification gave estimated nucleated cell counts. Using immunoSEQ multiplex PCR, the repertoire was profiled, and TCRdb retains in-frame clones only, with some absent. D and trimming come from the DNA, and the V and J calls and clone size come from that table. Among 200,000 to 250,000 clones listed, about 80% were seen once. Per the germline V gene, CDR1 is MNHEY and CDR2 is SVGAGI. The CDR3 runs to 16 residues. Trimming cost V 2 bases and J 2 bases, with 15 bases left between them. V and J are TRBV6-5 and TRBJ1-2; D may be TRBD1 (5 bases). Sequenced sample: peripheral blood. The sequence was collected from an elderly woman with acute or convalescent COVID-19. The CDR3 protein is CASSYGGGARNYGYTF. The CDR3 nucleotides read TGTGCCAGCAGTTACGGAGGAGGGGCCCGAAACTATGGCTACACCTTC.